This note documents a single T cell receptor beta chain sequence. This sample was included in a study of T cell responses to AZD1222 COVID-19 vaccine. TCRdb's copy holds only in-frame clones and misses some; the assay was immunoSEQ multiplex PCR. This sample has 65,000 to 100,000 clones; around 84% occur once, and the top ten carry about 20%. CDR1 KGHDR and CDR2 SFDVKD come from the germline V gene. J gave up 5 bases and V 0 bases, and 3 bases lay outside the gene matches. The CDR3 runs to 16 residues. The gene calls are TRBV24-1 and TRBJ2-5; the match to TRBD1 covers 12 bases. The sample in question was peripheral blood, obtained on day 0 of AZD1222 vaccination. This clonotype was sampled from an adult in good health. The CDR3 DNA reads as TGTGCCACCAGTGATTTGGGGGACAGGGGGCTTGAGACCCAGTACTTC. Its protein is CATSDLGDRGLETQYF.